This T cell receptor beta chain was sequenced during a study of blood T cell repertoires in COVID-19. V was clipped by 1 base and J by 5 bases, with 19 bases between them. Germline V gives CDR1 SNHLY, CDR2 FYNNEI. CDR3 length equals 17 residues. TCRdb's table, derived via immunoSEQ multiplex PCR, lists solely in-frame clones and lacks some. Of more than 110,000 clones in the sample, 80% to 90% were seen once. The clonotype was recovered from a woman between 35 and 50 years old with acute or convalescent COVID-19. Sequencing used peripheral blood. The J gene is TRBJ2-3, the V gene TRBV2; perhaps TRBD2 as D (6 bases). The CDR3 reads CASSEVGASVGGDTQYF. The CDR3 DNA is TGTGCCAGCAGTGAAGTAGGGGCTAGCGTTGGTGGAGATACGCAGTATTTT.